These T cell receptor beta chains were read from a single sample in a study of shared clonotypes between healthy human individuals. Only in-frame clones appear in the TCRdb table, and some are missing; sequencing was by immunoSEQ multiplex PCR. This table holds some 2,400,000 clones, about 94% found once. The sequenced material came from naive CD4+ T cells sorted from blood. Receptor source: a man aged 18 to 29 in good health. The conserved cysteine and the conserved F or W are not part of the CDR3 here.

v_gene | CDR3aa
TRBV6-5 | ASSQDRGPLGYT
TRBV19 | ATKQQGTNTEAF
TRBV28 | ASSAYIHPDSLRSQH
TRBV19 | ASSMRGVNEKLF
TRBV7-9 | ASSLARRLAGGGNEQF
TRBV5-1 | ASSPGQGSNQPQH
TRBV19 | ASSILGTGSNQPQH
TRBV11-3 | ASSLGQGEQETQY
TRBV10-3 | AITTGTGELF
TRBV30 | AWSFASPGEQY
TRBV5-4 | ASSPGLSYEQY
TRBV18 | ASSPVAGTETYNEQF
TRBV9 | ASSRLQGNTEAF
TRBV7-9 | ASSQIQGNPGNTIY
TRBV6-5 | ASRRTEGDEKLF
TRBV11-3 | ASSWGGSADTQY
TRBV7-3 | ASRRTAGEDTQY
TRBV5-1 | ASSLERVGETQY
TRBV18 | ASSPSGGNQPQH
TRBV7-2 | ASSLVGGGYEQY
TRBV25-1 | ASSAIGLYGYT
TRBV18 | ASSPLLGGETQY
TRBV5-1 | ASSLVAGEVTDTQY
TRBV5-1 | ASSIGGQVNTEAF
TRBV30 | AWTPSGDLSGNYGYT
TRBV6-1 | ASSELSSTDTQY
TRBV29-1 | SVEVGQGINYGYT
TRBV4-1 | ASSLRIAGGLLYTQY
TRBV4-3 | ASSQAGRAGDTQY
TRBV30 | ACGPQANYGYT
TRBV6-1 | ASSENDSLWKLF
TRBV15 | ASSRGLLGTGANVLT
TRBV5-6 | ASSGEGTGGTEAF
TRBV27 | ASNPGGSSGANVLT
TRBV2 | ATHQAGWTEETQY
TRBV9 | ASSVADGGGVETQY
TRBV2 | ASSAPTGAEGPDTQY
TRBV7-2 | ASSLKGGNEQY
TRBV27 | ASSSDVERLYEQY
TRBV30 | AWSDTNSPLH
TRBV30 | AWSPPRAEQF
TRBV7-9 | ASSSAAAYYGYT
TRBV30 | AWSRVSNQPQH
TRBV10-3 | AIRGNTEAF
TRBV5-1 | ASNWGNQETQY
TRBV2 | ASSLDSGSLAYEQY
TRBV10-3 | AISDRAQPAQQY
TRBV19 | ASSRTGGADYEQY
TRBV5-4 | ASSLRSNHQY
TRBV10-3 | AISVRTEDGEQY
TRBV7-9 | ASTTSVTYNEQF
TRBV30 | AQRASGNSPLH
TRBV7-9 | ASSLAGGTNEQY
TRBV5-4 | ASSSNRQANSPLH
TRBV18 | ASSPPDPTEAF
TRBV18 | ASSPGYRGDTEAF
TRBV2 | ASSLGPGELF